Here is one T cell receptor beta chain with its context. Its antigen is unidentified. The trim removed 3 bases at V and 2 bases at J, leaving 13 bases unmatched. CDR3 length: 18 amino acids. The V gene's germline CDR1 is SGHRS and CDR2 YFSETQ. These data belong to a study of cytomegalovirus exposure and HLA in healthy donors. Researchers ran the PCR with 60 Vbeta and 13 Jbeta primers. The table came from immunoSEQ multiplex PCR; TCRdb's copy has only in-frame clones and leaves some out. Among about 120,000 clones listed, 77% were seen once. Study-wide results and caveats: Upon later analysis, HLA-associated TCR beta chains proved more clonally expanded than other, equally common chains. When presence/absence was analysed, sequencing depth was taken to be roughly uniform across donors. Later analysis suggested links between common viral pathogens and several top significant clusters.

The sample was PBMCs. The receptor was isolated from a man younger than 35 in good health and CMV-seropositive. The chain joins TRBV5-1 to TRBJ2-1; 8 positions agree with TRBD2. This chain's CDR3 is CASSSLFERGPTYNEQFF. The CDR3 nucleotides are TGCGCCAGCAGCTCCCTTTTCGAGCGGGGGCCAACCTACAATGAGCAGTTCTTC.